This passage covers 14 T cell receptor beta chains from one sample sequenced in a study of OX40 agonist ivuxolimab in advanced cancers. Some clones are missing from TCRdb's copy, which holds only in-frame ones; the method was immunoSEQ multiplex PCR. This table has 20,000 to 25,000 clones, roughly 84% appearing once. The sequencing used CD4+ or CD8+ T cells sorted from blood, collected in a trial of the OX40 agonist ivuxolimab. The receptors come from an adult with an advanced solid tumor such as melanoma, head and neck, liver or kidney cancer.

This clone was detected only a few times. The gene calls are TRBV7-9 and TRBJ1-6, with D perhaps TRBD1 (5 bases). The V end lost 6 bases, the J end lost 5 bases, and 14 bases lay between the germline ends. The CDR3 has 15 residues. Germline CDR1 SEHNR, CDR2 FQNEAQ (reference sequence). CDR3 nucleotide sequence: TGTGCCAGCAGTCCCGCGGGACCTGATAATTCACCCCTCCACTTT. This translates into CASSPAGPDNSPLHF.

CDR3 nucleotides: TGTGCCAGCAGCTTAGGAGCAACTAATGAAAAACTGTTTTTT. Translating it yields CASSLGATNEKLFF. V is TRBV5-5 and J is TRBJ1-4; D ambiguous. The CDR3 is 14 residues long. Germline V CDR1 and CDR2: SGHKS, YYEKEE (reference sequence). V lost 2 bases, J lost 0 bases, and 5 bases lay in between. Together with reference TRBV5-5 and TRBJ1-4, the CDR3 gives the full variable domain: DAGVTQSPTHLIKTRGQQVTLRCSPISGHKSVSWYQQVLGQGPQFIFQYYEKEERGRGNFPDRFSARQFPNYSSELNVNALLLGDSALYLCASSLGATNEKLFFGSGTQLSVL.

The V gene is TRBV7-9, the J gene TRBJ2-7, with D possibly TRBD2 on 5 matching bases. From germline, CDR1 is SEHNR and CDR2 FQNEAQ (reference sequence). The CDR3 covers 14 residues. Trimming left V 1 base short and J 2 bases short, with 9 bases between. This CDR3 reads CASSLGGPAYEQYF. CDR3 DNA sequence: TGTGCCAGCAGCTTAGGCGGGCCAGCCTACGAGCAGTACTTC.

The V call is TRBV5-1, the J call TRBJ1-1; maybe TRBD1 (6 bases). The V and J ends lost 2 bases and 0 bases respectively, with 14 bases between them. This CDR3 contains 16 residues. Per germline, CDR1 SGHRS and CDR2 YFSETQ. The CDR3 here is CASSLTGQNMNTEAFF. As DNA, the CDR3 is TGCGCCAGCAGCTTAACCGGACAGAATATGAACACTGAAGCTTTCTTT.

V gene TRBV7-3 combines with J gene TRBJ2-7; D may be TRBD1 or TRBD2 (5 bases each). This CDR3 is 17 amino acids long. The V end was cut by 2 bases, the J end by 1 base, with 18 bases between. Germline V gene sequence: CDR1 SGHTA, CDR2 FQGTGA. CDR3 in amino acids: CASSLALKGSGSYEQYF. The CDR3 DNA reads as TGTGCCAGCAGCTTAGCGCTGAAGGGGAGTGGGTCCTACGAGCAGTACTTC.

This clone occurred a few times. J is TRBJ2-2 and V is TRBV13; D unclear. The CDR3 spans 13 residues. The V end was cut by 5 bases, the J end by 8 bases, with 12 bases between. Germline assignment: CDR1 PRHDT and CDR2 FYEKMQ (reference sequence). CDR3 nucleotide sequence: TGTGCCAGCAGCGCCGGGCTGACTGGGGAGCTGTTTTTT. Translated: CASSAGLTGELFF.

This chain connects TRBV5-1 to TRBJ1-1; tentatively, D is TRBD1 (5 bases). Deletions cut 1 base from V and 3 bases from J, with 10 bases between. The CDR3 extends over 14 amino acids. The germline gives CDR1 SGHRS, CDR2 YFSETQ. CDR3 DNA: TGCGCCAGCAGCTTGTCAGGGTATGACACTGAAGCTTTCTTT. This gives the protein CASSLSGYDTEAFF.

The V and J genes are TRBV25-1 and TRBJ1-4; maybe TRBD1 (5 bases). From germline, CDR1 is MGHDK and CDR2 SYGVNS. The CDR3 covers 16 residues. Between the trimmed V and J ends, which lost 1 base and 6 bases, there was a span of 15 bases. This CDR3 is CASSESWWQGDEKLFF. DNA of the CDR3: TGTGCCAGCAGTGAATCGTGGTGGCAGGGCGATGAAAAACTGTTTTTT.

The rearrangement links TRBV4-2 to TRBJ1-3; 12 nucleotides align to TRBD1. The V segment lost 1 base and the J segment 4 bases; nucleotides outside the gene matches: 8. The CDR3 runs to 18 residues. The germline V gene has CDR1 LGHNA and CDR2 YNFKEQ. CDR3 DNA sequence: TGTGCCAGCAGCCAAGCATCTTTGGGACAGGGGGCGGGAAACACCATATATTTT. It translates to CASSQASLGQGAGNTIYF.

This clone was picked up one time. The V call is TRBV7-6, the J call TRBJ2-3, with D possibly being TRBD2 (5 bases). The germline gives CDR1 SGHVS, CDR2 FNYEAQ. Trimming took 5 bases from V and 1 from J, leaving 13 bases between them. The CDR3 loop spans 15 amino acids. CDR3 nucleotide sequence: TGTGCCAGCAGCCCAGTCGGGCGGGGCACAGATACGCAGTATTTT. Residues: CASSPVGRGTDTQYF.

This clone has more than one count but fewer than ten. The CDR3 is CASSSGAVRTGWYGYTF. CDR3 DNA: TGTGCCAGCAGCTCAGGGGCCGTTAGGACAGGGTGGTATGGCTACACCTTC. This chain connects TRBV5-4 to TRBJ1-2, with 8 bases that match TRBD1. The junction had 15 bases not matched to a gene; V was cut back by 3 bases and J by 5 bases. In germline, CDR1 is SGHNT, CDR2 YYREEE (reference sequence). CDR3 length: 17 amino acids.

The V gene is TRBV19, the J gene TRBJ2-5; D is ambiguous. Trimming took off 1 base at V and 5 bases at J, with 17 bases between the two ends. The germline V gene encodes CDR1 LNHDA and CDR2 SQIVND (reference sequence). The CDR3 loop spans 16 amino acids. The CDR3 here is CASSIAGTRRGETQYF. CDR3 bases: TGTGCCAGTAGTATAGCTGGCACACGGCGTGGGGAGACCCAGTACTTC. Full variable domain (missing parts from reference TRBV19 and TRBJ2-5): DGGITQSPKYLFRKEGQNVTLSCEQNLNHDAMYWYRQDPGQGLRLIYYSQIVNDFQKGDIAEGYSVSREKKESFPLTVTSAQKNPTAFYLCASSIAGTRRGETQYFGPGTRLLVL.

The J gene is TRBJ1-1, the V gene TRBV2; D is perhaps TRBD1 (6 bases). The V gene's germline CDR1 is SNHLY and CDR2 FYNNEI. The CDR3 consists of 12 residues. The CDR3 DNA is TGTGCTCACCGAACGGGGGGCGGTGAAGCTTTCTTT. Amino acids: CAHRTGGGEAFF.

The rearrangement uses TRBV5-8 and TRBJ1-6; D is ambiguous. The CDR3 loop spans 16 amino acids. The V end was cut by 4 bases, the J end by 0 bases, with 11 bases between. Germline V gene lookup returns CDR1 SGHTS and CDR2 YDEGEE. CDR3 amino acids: CASSLFEGSYNSPLHF. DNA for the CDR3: TGTGCCAGCAGCCTTTTTGAAGGCTCCTATAATTCACCCCTCCACTTT.